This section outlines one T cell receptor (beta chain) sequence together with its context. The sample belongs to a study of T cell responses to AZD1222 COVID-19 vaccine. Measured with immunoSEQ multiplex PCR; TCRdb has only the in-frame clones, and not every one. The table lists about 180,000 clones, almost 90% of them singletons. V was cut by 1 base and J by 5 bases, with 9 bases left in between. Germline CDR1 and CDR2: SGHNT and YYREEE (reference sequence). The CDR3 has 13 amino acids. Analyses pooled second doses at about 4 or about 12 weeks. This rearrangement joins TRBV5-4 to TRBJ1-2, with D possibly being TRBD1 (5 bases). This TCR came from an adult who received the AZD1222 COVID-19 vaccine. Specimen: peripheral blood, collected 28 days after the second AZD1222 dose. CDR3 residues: CASSLSGKYGYTF. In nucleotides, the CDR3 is TGTGCCAGCAGCTTGTCAGGGAAATATGGCTACACCTTC.